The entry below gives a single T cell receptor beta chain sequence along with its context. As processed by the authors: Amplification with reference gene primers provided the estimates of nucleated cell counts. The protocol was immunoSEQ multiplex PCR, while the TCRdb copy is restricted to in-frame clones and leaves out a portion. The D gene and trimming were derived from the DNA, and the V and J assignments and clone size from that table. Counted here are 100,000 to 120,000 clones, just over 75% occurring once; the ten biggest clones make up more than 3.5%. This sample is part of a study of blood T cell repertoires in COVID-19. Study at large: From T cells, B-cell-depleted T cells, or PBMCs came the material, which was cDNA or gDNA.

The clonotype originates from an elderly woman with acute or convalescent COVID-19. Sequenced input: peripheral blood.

The DNA of the CDR3 is TGCGCCAGCAGTCTCGGTAGCGGGAGGGCTGTTGAGTACAATGAGCAGTTCTTC. It yields the protein CASSLGSGRAVEYNEQFF. The chain links TRBV23-1 to TRBJ2-1; 11 nucleotides line up with TRBD2. TRBV23-1 is an open reading frame whose function is uncertain. The CDR3 consists of 18 residues. V was pared by 4 bases and J by 4 bases, with 12 bases of the junction left unmatched.